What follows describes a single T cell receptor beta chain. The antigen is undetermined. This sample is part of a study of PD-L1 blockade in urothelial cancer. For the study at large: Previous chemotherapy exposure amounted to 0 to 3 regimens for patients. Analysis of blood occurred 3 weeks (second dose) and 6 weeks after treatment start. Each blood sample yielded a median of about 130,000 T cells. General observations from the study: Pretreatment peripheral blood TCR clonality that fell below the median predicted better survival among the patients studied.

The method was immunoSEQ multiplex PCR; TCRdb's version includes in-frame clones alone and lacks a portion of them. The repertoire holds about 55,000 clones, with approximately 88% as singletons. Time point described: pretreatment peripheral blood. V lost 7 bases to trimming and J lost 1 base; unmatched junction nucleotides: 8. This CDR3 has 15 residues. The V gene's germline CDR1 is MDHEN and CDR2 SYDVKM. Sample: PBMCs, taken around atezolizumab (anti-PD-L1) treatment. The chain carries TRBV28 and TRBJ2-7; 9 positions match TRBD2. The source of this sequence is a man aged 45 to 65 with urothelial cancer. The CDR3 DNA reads TGTGCCAGCACCCCTGGACTAGCGCGTTCCTACGAGCAGTACTTC. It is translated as CASTPGLARSYEQYF.